These 17 T cell receptor beta chains were sequenced from one sample in a study of beta chain features in type 1 diabetes. The isolated RNA, all of it, was reverse transcribed, so expressed TCRB transcripts were what got sequenced. Clones were read by immunoSEQ multiplex PCR, and TCRdb kept only the in-frame ones, dropping some. The table has hundreds of thousands of clones, 11% to 15% seen once. Whole-study results and caveats: Type 1 diabetes patients showed a moderate but significant shortening of TCRB CDR3s in all four CD4+ subsets.

Their recognized antigens are unknown. Material: naive CD4+ T cells from blood. The receptors come from a man younger than 30 with type 1 diabetes.

This clone turned up a few times. The chain links TRBV6-5 to TRBJ1-3, with 8 bases matching TRBD1. This CDR3 spans 14 amino acids. The germline V gene encodes CDR1 MNHEY and CDR2 SVGAGI. Trimming removed 6 bases from V and 3 bases from J; junction bases left unmatched: 4. The CDR3: CASSRGQGGNTIYF. CDR3 coding DNA: TGTGCCAGCAGCCGCGGACAGGGTGGAAACACCATATATTTT.

In this sample, this clone turned up a few times. Additional DNA sequences in this sample encode the identical CDR3. This chain connects TRBV28 to TRBJ1-2; no definite D call. This CDR3 is 11 amino acids long. Deletions cut 1 base from V and 6 bases from J, with 3 bases between. Germline V gene lookup returns CDR1 MDHEN and CDR2 SYDVKM. The CDR3 here is CASSLYDGYTF. CDR3 in DNA: TGTGCCAGCAGTTTATATGATGGCTACACCTTC.

There are a few counts of this clone. The rearrangement links TRBV18 to TRBJ1-1, with D tentatively TRBD1 (5 bases). This CDR3 contains 15 residues. V was pared by 3 bases and J by 0 bases, with 11 bases between. In germline, CDR1 is KGHSH, CDR2 LQKENI. As DNA, the CDR3 is TGTGCCAGCTCACCGGAGGAGGGGTTGAACACTGAAGCTTTCTTT. It encodes CASSPEEGLNTEAFF. The variable domain in full, completed from reference TRBV18 and TRBJ1-1, reads NAGVMQNPRHLVRRRGQEARLRCSPMKGHSHVYWYRQLPEEGLKFMVYLQKENIIDESGMPKERFSAEFPKEGPSILRIQQVVRGDSAAYFCASSPEEGLNTEAFFGQGTRLTVV.

The chain carries TRBV7-2 and TRBJ2-3; the D call may be TRBD1 or TRBD2 (7 bases each). CDR1 SGHTA and CDR2 FQGNSA come from the germline V gene. V was shortened by 5 bases and J by 4 bases, with 16 bases between the two germline ends. The CDR3 extends over 15 amino acids. The CDR3 region has the DNA TGTGCCAGCAGCCCGAGACAGGGAGGGTCAGATACGCAGTATTTT. Amino acids: CASSPRQGGSDTQYF.

This clone has just a few counts. V is TRBV7-2 and J is TRBJ2-1; TRBD1 might be the D (6 bases). Germline assignment: CDR1 SGHTA and CDR2 FQGNSA. This CDR3 is built from 16 residues. V was pared by 7 bases and J by 7 bases, with 23 bases between. In DNA form, the CDR3 reads TGTGCCAGCATTACCCAGGGGACACCCCTGGGGAATGAGCAGTTCTTC. It codes for CASITQGTPLGNEQFF.

The chain employs TRBV7-3 and TRBJ2-1; maybe TRBD2 (5 bases). The CDR3 runs 18 residues. The V end was cut by 0 bases, the J end by 3 bases, with 18 bases between. In germline, CDR1 is SGHTA, CDR2 FQGTGA. The CDR3 loop reads CASSLTPPRGTVYNEQFF. In nucleotides, the CDR3 is TGTGCCAGCAGCTTAACACCCCCCCGGGGAACGGTCTACAATGAGCAGTTCTTC.

The V gene is TRBV28, the J gene TRBJ1-5; D perhaps matches TRBD1 (6 bases). This CDR3 is 13 amino acids long. CDR1 and CDR2 (germline): MDHEN, SYDVKM. Trimming pared 11 bases from V and 4 bases from J, leaving 15 bases between. The CDR3 loop reads CAGNRDPNQPQHF. CDR3 nucleotides: TGTGCCGGAAACAGGGACCCTAATCAGCCCCAGCATTTT.

Details on this clone: Relative to the germline gene, one junction end is altered; a read error may explain this. The chain combines TRBV7-7 with TRBJ2-5; tentatively, D is TRBD1 or TRBD2 (5 bases each). Germline values: CDR1 SSHAT, CDR2 FNYEAQ (reference sequence). The CDR3 runs to 15 residues. The DNA of the CDR3 is TGTGCTAGCAGCTTGGGGGACCTGAGAGAGGAGACCCAGTACTTC. Protein sequence: CASSLGDLREETQYF.

The sample holds a few counts of this clone. This chain uses TRBV6-6 with TRBJ2-4; 8 bases match TRBD1. The J segment lost 8 bases and the V segment lost 10 bases, leaving 19 bases of the junction unmatched. There are 16 residues in the CDR3. Germline CDR1 is MNHNY and CDR2 is SVGAGI (reference sequence). The CDR3 DNA is TGTGCCAACAACAGGACAGGGCGACGTTCAGAATACATTCAGTACTTC. As protein: CANNRTGRRSEYIQYF.

The chain has TRBV5-1 and TRBJ2-6; D is unclear. The CDR3 contains 15 residues. Germline values: CDR1 SGHRS, CDR2 YFSETQ. V was clipped by 2 bases and J by 0 bases, with 6 bases between them. The DNA for the CDR3 is TGCGCCAGCAGCTTTACGGCCTCTGGGGCCAACGTCCTGACTTTC. It translates to CASSFTASGANVLTF.

This sequence joins TRBV2 and TRBJ1-2; D call uncertain. The V gene's germline CDR1 is SNHLY and CDR2 FYNNEI. V gave up 7 bases and J gave up 4 bases, with 13 bases separating them. This CDR3 comprises 13 residues. CDR3 in DNA: TGTGCCAGCACCGCAGATCCAATCTATGGCTACACCTTC. Translation: CASTADPIYGYTF.

To note about this clone: Other DNA sequences in this sample translate to the same CDR3. The rearrangement joins TRBV18 to TRBJ1-2; the D gene is possibly TRBD1 (5 bases). V lost 2 bases, J lost 1 base, and 5 bases lay in between. CDR1 and CDR2 from the germline V gene are KGHSH and LQKENI. The CDR3 spans 13 residues. For the CDR3, the DNA is TGTGCCAGCTCACCAGGGGGTAACTATGGCTACACCTTC. Protein product: CASSPGGNYGYTF.

The genes are TRBV5-1 and TRBJ2-3, with 7 bases identical to TRBD2. V gave up 0 bases and J gave up 2 bases; unmatched junction bases: 6. The CDR3 extends over 16 amino acids. Germline assignment: CDR1 SGHRS and CDR2 YFSETQ. The CDR3 region is CASSLEASGPTDTQYF. In nucleotides, the CDR3 is TGCGCCAGCAGCTTGGAGGCTAGCGGACCCACAGATACGCAGTATTTT.

V is TRBV5-1 and J is TRBJ2-7; D is possibly TRBD2 (5 bases). The CDR3 spans 13 residues. V was pared by 3 bases and J by 7 bases, with 14 bases between. Germline loops: CDR1 SGHRS, CDR2 YFSETQ. The CDR3: CASSSDSYGEQYF. CDR3 coding DNA: TGCGCCAGCAGCTCGGACTCGTATGGAGAGCAGTACTTC.

This clone appeared many times. V and J are TRBV14 and TRBJ2-3, with D maybe TRBD2 (6 bases). The germline gives CDR1 SGHDN, CDR2 FVKESK. This CDR3 spans 12 amino acids. Trimming cost V 0 bases and J 9 bases, with 7 bases left between them. The CDR3 region has the DNA TGTGCCAGCAGCCAAGATCGGGGGACGCAGTATTTT. This translates into CASSQDRGTQYF. Full variable domain (rest looked up from reference TRBV14 and TRBJ2-3): EAGVTQFPSHSVIEKGQTVTLRCDPISGHDNLYWYRRVMGKEIKFLLHFVKESKQDESGMPNNRFLAERTGGTYSTLKVQPAELEDSGVYFCASSQDRGTQYFGPGTRLTVL.

The V gene is TRBV2, the J gene TRBJ2-2; TRBD2 matches 11 bases. Unmatched junction bases numbered 4, after V lost 3 bases and J lost 4 bases. From germline, CDR1 is SNHLY and CDR2 FYNNEI. The CDR3 sequence is 16 residues long. The CDR3 DNA reads as TGTGCCAGCAGTGATACTAGCGGGAGTATCACCGGGGAGCTGTTTTTT. Residues: CASSDTSGSITGELFF.

This clone was counted between two and nine times. This chain uses TRBV6-5 with TRBJ2-3; maybe TRBD1 (6 bases). The CDR3 is made up of 16 amino acids. V was shortened by 4 bases and J by 0 bases, with 14 bases between the two germline ends. CDR1 MNHEY and CDR2 SVGAGI come from the germline V gene. The CDR3 spells CASSFRTATSTDTQYF. The CDR3, as DNA: TGTGCCAGCAGTTTTCGGACAGCCACTAGCACAGATACGCAGTATTTT.